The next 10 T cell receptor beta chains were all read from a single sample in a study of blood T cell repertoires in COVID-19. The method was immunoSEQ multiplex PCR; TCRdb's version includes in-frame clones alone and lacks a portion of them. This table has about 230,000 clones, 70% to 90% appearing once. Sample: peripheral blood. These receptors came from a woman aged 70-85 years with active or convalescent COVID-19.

CDR3 loop: CASSPNMPGGYGYTF. The CDR3 DNA is TGTGCCAGCAGCCCCAACATGCCAGGTGGCTATGGCTACACCTTC. The rearrangement links TRBV7-2 to TRBJ1-2; D remains unclear. V lost 5 bases and J 4 bases, leaving 17 bases between the germline ends. The CDR3 totals 15 residues. From germline, CDR1 is SGHTA and CDR2 FQGNSA. Supplemented by reference TRBV7-2 and TRBJ1-2, the full variable domain reads GAGVSQSPSNKVTEKGKDVELRCDPISGHTALYWYRQSLGQGLEFLIYFQGNSAPDKSGLPSDRFSAERTGGSVSTLTIQRTQQEDSAVYLCASSPNMPGGYGYTFGSGTRLTVV.

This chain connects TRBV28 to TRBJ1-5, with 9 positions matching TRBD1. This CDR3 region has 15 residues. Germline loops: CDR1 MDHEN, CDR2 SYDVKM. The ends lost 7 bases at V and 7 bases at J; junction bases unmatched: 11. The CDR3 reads CASISGTGSRQPQHF. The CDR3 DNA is TGTGCCAGCATATCCGGGACAGGGAGTAGACAGCCCCAGCATTTT.

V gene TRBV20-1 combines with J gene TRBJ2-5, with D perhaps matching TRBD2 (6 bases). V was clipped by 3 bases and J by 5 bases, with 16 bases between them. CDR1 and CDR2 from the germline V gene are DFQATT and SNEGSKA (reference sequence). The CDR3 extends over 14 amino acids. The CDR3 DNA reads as TGCAGTGCTAGTGTGCCGGGGGTTGGGGAGACCCAGTACTTC. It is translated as CSASVPGVGETQYF.

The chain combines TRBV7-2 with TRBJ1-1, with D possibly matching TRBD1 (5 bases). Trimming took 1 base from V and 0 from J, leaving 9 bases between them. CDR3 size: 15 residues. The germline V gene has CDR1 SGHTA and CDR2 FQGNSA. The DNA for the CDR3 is TGTGCCAGCAGCTTAGGAACAGGTTTGAACACTGAAGCTTTCTTT. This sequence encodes CASSLGTGLNTEAFF.

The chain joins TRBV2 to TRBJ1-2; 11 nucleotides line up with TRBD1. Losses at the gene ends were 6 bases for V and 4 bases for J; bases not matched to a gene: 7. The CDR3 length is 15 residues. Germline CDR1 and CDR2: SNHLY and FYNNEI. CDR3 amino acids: CASSAGTGGFYGYTF. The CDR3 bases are TGTGCCAGCAGCGCCGGGACAGGGGGTTTCTATGGCTACACCTTC. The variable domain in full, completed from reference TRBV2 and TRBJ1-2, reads EPEVTQTPSHQVTQMGQEVILRCVPISNHLYFYWYRQILGQKVEFLVSFYNNEISEKSEIFDDQFSVERPDGSNFTLKIRSTKLEDSAMYFCASSAGTGGFYGYTFGSGTRLTVV.

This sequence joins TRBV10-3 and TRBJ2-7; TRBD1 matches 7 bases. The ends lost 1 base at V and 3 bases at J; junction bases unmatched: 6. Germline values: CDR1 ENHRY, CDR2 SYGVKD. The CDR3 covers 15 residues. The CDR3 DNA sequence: TGTGCCATCAGTGAGTATGTGACAGGGCTCTACGAGCAGTACTTC. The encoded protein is CAISEYVTGLYEQYF.

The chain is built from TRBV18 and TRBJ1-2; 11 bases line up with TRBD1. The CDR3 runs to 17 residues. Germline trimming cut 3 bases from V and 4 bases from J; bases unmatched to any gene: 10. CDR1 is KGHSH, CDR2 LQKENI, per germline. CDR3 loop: CASSPVGQGAGFYGYTF. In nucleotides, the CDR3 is TGTGCCAGCTCACCGGTAGGACAGGGGGCAGGATTCTATGGCTACACCTTC.

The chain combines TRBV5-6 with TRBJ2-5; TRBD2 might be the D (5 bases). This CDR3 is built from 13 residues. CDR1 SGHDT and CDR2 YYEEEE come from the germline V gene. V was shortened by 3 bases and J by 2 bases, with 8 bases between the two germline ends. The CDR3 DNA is TGTGCCAGCAGCTCCGGGGTACAAGAGACCCAGTACTTC. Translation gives CASSSGVQETQYF. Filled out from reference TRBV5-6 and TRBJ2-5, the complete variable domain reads DAGVTQSPTHLIKTRGQQVTLRCSPKSGHDTVSWYQQALGQGPQFIFQYYEEEERQRGNFPDRFSGHQFPNYSSELNVNALLLGDSALYLCASSSGVQETQYFGPGTRLLVL.

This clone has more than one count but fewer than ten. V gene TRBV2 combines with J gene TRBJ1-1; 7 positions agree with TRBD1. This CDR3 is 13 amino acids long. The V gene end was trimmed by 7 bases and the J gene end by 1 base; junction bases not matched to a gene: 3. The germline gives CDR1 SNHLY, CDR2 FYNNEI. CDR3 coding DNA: TGTGCCAGCAAGAGGGACAGGAACACTGAAGCTTTCTTT. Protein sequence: CASKRDRNTEAFF.

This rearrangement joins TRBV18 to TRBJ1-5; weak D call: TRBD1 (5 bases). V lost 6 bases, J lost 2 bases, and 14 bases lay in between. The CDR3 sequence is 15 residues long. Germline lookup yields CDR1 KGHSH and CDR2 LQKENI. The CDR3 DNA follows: TGTGCCAGCTCCAGCTCGCAGGGTGGCAATCAGCCCCAGCATTTT. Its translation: CASSSSQGGNQPQHF.